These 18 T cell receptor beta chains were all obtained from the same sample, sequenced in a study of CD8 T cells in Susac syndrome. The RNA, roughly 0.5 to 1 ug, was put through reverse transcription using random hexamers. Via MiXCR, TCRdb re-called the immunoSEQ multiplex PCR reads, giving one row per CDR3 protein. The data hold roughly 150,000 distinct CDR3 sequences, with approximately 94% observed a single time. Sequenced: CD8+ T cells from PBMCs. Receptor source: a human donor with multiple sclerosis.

The CDR3 loop is CASSFLPRTYEQYF. For the CDR3, the DNA is TGTGCCAGCAGTTTCCTTCCCAGAACCTACGAGCAGTACTTC. The rearrangement links TRBV27 to TRBJ2-7; D is unresolved. The germline V gene encodes CDR1 MNHEY and CDR2 SMNVEV (reference sequence). The V and J ends lost 3 bases and 2 bases respectively, with 11 bases between them. There are 14 residues in the CDR3.

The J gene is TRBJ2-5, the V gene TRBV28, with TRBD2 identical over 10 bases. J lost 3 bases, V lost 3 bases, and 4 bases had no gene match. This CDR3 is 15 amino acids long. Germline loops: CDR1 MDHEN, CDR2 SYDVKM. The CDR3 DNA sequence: TGTGCCAGCAGTTTCGAGGGACTAGCGAAAGAGACCCAGTACTTC. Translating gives CASSFEGLAKETQYF.

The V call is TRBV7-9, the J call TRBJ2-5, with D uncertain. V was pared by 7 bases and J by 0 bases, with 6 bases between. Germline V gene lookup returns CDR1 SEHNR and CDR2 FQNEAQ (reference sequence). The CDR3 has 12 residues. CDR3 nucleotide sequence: TGTGCCAGCACCCCCAACCAAGAGACCCAGTACTTC. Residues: CASTPNQETQYF.

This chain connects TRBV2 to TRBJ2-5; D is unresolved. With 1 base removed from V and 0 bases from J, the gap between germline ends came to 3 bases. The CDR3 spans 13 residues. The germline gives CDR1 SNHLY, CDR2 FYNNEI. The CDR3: CASSEEYQETQYF. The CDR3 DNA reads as TGTGCCAGCAGTGAAGAGTACCAAGAGACCCAGTACTTC.

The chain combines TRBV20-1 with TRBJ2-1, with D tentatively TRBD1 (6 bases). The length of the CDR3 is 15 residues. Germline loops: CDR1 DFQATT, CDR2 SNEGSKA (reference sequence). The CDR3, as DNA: TGCGGATGCCGGGACAATTCATTTTCCTACAATGAGCAGTTCTTC. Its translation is CGCRDNSFSYNEQFF.

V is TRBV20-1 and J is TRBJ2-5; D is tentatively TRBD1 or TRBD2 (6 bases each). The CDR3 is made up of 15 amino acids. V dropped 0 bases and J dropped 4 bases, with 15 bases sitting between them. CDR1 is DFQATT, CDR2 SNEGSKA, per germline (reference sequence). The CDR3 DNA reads TGCAGTGCTAGAGATCTCGAGGGGGGTCTAGAGACCCAGTACTTC. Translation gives CSARDLEGGLETQYF.

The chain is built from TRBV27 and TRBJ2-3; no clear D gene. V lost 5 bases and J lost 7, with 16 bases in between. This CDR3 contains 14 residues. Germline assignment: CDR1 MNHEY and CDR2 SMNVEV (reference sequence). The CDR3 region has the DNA TGTGCCAGCAGTCGTTCCTCCAGTTGGAATACGCAGTATTTT. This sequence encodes CASSRSSSWNTQYF.

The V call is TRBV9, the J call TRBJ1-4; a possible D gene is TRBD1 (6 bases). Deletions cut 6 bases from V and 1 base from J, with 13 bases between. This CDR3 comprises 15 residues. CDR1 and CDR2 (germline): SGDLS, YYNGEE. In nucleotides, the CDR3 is TGTGCCAGCACTCGGGGGGCTGGAACTAATGAAAAACTGTTTTTT. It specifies CASTRGAGTNEKLFF. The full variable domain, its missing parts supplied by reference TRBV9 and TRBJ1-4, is DSGVTQTPKHLITATGQRVTLRCSPRSGDLSVYWYQQSLDQGLQFLIQYYNGEERAKGNILERFSAQQFPDLHSELNLSSLELGDSALYFCASTRGAGTNEKLFFGSGTQLSVL.

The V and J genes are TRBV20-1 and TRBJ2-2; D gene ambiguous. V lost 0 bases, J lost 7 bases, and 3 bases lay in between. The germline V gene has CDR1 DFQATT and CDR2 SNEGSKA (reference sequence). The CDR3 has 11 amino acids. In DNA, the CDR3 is TGCAGTGCTAGAGATGACGGGGAGCTGTTTTTT. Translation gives CSARDDGELFF.

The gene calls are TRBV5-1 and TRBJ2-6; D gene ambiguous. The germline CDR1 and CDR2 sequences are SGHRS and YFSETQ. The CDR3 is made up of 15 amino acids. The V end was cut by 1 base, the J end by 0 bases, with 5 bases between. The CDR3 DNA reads TGCGCCAGCAGCTTGAGAAGCTCTGGGGCCAACGTCCTGACTTTC. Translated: CASSLRSSGANVLTF.

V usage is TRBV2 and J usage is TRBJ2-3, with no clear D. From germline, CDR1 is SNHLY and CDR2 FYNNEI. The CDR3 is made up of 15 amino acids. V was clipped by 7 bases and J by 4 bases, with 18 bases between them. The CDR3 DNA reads TGTGCCAGCAAAGTATGGGCAAGCGCGGCAGATACGCAGTATTTT. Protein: CASKVWASAADTQYF.

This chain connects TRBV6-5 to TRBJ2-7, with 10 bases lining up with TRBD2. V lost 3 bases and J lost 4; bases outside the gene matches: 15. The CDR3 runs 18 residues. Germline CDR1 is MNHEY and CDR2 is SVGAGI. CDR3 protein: CASSYWLAGVVDTYEQYF. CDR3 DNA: TGTGCCAGCAGTTATTGGCTAGCGGGGGTTGTAGACACATACGAGCAGTACTTC.

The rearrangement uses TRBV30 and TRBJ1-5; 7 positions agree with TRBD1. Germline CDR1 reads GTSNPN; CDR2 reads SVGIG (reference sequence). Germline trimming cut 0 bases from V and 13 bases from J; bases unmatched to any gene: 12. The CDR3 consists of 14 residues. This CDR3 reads CAWSVTGHRDSQHF. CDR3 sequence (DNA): TGTGCCTGGAGTGTAACCGGGCACCGGGACAGTCAGCATTTT.

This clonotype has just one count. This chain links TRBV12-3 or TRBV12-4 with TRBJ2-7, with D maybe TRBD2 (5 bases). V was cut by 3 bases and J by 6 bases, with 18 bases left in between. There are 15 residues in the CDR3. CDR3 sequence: CASSLKVGSGSEQYF. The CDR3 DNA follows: TGTGCCAGCAGTTTGAAAGTGGGGTCGGGAAGCGAGCAGTACTTC.

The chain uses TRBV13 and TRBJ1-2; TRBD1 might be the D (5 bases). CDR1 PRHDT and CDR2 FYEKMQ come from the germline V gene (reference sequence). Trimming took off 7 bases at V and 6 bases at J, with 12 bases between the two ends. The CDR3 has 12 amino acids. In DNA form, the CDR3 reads TGTGCCAGCACCTTCGGGACTGATGGCTACACCTTC. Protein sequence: CASTFGTDGYTF.

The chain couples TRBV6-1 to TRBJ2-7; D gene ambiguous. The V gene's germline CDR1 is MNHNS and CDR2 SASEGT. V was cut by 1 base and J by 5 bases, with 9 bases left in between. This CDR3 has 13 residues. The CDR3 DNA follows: TGTGCCAGCAGTGAAGGACCGCCCCACGAGCAGTACTTC. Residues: CASSEGPPHEQYF.

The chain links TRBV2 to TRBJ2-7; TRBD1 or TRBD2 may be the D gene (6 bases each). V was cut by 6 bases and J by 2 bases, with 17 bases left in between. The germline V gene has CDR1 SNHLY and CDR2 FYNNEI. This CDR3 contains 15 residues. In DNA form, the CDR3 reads TGTGCCAGCAGCGGAGGGGGGACAATTCCCTACGAGCAGTACTTC. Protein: CASSGGGTIPYEQYF.

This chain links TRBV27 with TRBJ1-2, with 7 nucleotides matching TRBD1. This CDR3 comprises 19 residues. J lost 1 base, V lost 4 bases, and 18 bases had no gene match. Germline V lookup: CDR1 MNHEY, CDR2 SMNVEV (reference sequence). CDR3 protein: CASSSSYAPEQGNNYGYTF. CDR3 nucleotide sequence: TGTGCCAGCAGTTCCTCTTACGCCCCCGAACAGGGGAATAACTATGGCTACACCTTC.